This T cell receptor (beta chain) is from a study of vaccination effects on CD4 cells after COVID-19 (dated by TCRdb to the early 2020s). Background on the whole study: Each participant got two doses of an mRNA SARS-CoV-2 vaccine, either BNT162b2 or mRNA-1273. In both COVID-19 convalescent patients and infection-naive vaccine recipients, the study compared SARS-CoV-2 spike-specific CD4+ TCR repertoires from before mRNA vaccination with those from after it. Cultures from other donors in the study were sequenced with the Oncomine TCR Beta short-read assay on an Illumina iSeq 100. Altogether, roughly 10 COVID-19 convalescent patients and 4 SARS-CoV-2-naive healthy vaccine recipients made up the full study. The investigation overall reported the following: The study was limited by a small number of convalescent patients and lacked early post-infection timepoints. Marked clonal contraction was observed in both infection-induced and vaccine-induced clones at late post-vaccination timepoints, consistent with waning T cell responses. Among healthy vaccine recipients, nearly all vaccine-induced clones were SARS-CoV-2 mono-reactive, and just 1 of 255 was cross-reactive with common cold coronaviruses.

The CDR3, cysteine through phenylalanine, is 15 amino acids long. Only CDR3 DNA remains: 45 bases, in frame from the first base. CDR1 and CDR2 are read off the germline V gene as MNHNS and SASEGT. Deletion took 3 bases off V and 2 bases off J, with a span of 11 bases between the germline ends. Library prep was done by the immunoSEQ multiplex PCR assay. DNA from the cultured and isolated CD4+ T cells underwent TCR beta CDR3 sequencing. The source study handled its data this way. Non-productive TCR sequences were removed, reads were trimmed to the CDR3 region, and CDR3s of at least 7 amino acids were retained. The MANAFEST web app was used to pick out antigen-specific clonotypes by comparing their expansion in peptide wells with that in reference cultures. To be called positive, a clone needed expansion at FDR<0.05 compared with the reference and with all other wells, an odds ratio greater than 5, and a frequency greater than 0.1% in two replicate wells. Clonotypes significantly expanded in SARS-CoV-2 spike wells and in at least one common cold coronavirus spike condition were defined as cross-reactive. Using the stringdist R package, CDR3 similarity was measured by Levenshtein distance, and unrooted trees were constructed with ape in R 3.6.1. TCRdb limited this immuneACCESS table to in-frame rearrangements with V and J called. A share of clones is missing; checked studies link under half to unresolved V genes, and the rest is unexplained. The D gene and trimming were derived from the DNA, and the V and J assignments and clone size from that table. Within this sample are about 73,000 clones, with 65% to 80% of them counted one time only. Of the sample, just under 3% falls within the top ten clones.

In the ViraFEST assay, PBMC were stimulated with viral peptide pools, and antigen-specific CD4+ T cell clonotypes were then identified by expansion using TCR sequencing. After approximately 11 days of culture, CD4+ T cells were isolated with the EasySep CD4+ T cell isolation kit. The absence of prior SARS-CoV-2 infection in healthy vaccine recipients was confirmed by negative nucleocapsid antibodies before and after vaccination. About 2.1 million PBMC per well were cultured with approximately 10 ug/ml peptides in IMDM containing approximately 4.6% human AB serum, approximately 9.1 IU/ml IL-2 and gentamicin. On days 3 and 7, half of the culture medium was replaced with fresh IL-2-containing medium. Each peptide stimulation condition was cultured in triplicate wells unless otherwise noted. Using Ficoll-Paque Plus gradient centrifugation, PBMC were separated from whole blood and then either used fresh or cryopreserved at -140C. The spike proteins of SARS-CoV-2 and of the common cold coronaviruses HCoV-NL63, HCoV-OC43 and HCoV-229E were spanned by overlapping peptide pools. Genomic DNA was extracted from cultured CD4+ T cells with the QIAamp micro DNA kit.

This clone was seen only once. Its antigen is unknown. Qualities for individual bases were not recorded, and no much larger clone is one base off. The rearranged segments are TRBV6-1 and TRBJ2-1; possibly the D gene is TRBD1, per 5 matching bases. The source material was CD4+ T cells from PBMCs cultured with HCoV-NL63 spike peptides, sampled before COVID-19 vaccination. The sample's cell subset or site label is to be understood as: HCoV-NL63 spike overlapping peptide pool stimulation. The TCR was taken from a human donor who received a COVID-19 vaccine. The DNA sequence is given as TGTGCCAGCAGTGACCTTCAGGGTACCTACAATGAGCAGTTCTTC. Its amino acids are CASSDLQGTYNEQFF.